This TCR beta chain emerged from a study of CXCR3-negative and CXCR3-positive naive CD8 T cells. Study-wide context: Each library held about 1.5 +/- 0.3 million TRB reads, 110 million to 150 million in total. Findings and caveats of the study: Diversity was high in both naive subsets and much lower in memory cells. Naive CXCR3-positive and CXCR3-negative cells shared similar TRBV-TRBJ usage, unlike memory cells.

About this clonotype: Antigen unknown.

The CDR3 length is 14 residues. Germline loops: CDR1 MNHEY, CDR2 SVGEGT. The authors prepared UMI-labeled TRB cDNA libraries by 5' RACE. TCRdb processed the 5' RACE reads again and assigns one entry to each CDR3 protein, with no DNA. The sample includes approximately 56,000 distinct CDR3 sequences. Every individual CD8+ T cell subset underwent sorting in triplicate at approximately 300,000 cells apiece. This TCR was sampled from a human donor in good health. Some clones in this sample may be carry-over from other donors' samples. This sequence joins TRBV6-2 or TRBV6-3 and TRBJ1-2. The sample consisted of memory CD8+ T cells from blood. CDR3 protein: CASSYLKLAYGYTF.